This T cell receptor beta chain was captured in a study of human thymus T cells. Whole-study results and caveats: Thymic as well as blood repertoires seemed to favor certain V and J genes unevenly.

Worth noting for this clone: Its antigen is not identified.

Data came from immunoSEQ multiplex PCR; TCRdb stores just in-frame clones and leaves some out. The sample carries under 70,000 clones, over 85% recorded once. The CDR3 is 15 residues long. V was clipped by 2 bases and J by 7 bases; unmatched bases: 6. The germline V gene has CDR1 MNHEY and CDR2 SVGAGI. Blood DNA came from all available leukocytes, not a fixed cell number. Sequencing input: blood. The chain is built from TRBV6-5 and TRBJ1-4, with 8 positions matching TRBD1. This TCR derives from a boy in the first two years of life with a congenital heart defect but otherwise immunologically healthy. The CDR3 nucleotides are TGTGCCAGCAGTTACAGACAGGGGACGGTTGAAAAACTGTTTTTT. It encodes CASSYRQGTVEKLFF.